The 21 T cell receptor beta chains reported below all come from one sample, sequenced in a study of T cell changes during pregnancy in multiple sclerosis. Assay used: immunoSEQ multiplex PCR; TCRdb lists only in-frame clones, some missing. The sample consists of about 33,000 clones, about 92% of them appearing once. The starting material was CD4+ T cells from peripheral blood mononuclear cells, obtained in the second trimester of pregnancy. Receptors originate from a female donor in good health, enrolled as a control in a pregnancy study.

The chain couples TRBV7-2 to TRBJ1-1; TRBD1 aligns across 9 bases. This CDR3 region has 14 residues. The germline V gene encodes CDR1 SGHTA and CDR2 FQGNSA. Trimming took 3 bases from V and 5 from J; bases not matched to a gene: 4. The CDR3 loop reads CASSFGTGRTEAFF. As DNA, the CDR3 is TGTGCCAGCAGCTTTGGGACAGGGCGGACTGAAGCTTTCTTT. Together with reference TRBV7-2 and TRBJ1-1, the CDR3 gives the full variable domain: GAGVSQSPSNKVTEKGKDVELRCDPISGHTALYWYRQSLGQGLEFLIYFQGNSAPDKSGLPSDRFSAERTGGSVSTLTIQRTQQEDSAVYLCASSFGTGRTEAFFGQGTRLTVV.

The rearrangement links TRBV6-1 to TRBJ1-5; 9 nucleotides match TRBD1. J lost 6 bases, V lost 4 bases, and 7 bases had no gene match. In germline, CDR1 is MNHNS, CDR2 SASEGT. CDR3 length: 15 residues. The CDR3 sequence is CASSGFGTGPQPQHF. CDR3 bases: TGTGCCAGCAGTGGTTTCGGGACAGGGCCTCAGCCCCAGCATTTT.

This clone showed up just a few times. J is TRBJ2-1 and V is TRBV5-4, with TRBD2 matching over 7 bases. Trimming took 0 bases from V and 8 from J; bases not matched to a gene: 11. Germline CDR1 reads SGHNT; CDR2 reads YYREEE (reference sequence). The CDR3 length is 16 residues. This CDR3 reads CASSLALGLENHEQFF. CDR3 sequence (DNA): TGTGCCAGCAGCTTGGCGTTAGGACTAGAAAATCATGAGCAGTTCTTC.

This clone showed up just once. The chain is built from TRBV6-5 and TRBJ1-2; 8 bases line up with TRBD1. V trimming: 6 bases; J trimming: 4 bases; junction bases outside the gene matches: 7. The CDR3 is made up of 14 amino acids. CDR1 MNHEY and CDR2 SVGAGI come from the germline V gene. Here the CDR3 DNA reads TGTGCCAGCAGCCCCGGGACAGGCACCTATGGCTACACCTTC. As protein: CASSPGTGTYGYTF.

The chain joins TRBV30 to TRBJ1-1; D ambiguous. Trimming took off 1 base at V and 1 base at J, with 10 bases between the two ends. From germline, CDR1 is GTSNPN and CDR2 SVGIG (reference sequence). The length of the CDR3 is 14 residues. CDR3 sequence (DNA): TGTGCCTGGAGTGGGCTTCGTTGGAACACTGAAGCTTTCTTT. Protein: CAWSGLRWNTEAFF.

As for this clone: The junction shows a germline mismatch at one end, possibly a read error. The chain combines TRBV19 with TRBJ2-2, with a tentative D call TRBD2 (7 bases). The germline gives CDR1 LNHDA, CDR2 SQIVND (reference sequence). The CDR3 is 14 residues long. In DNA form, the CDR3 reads TGTGCCAGTACTATAGGGGGAGGGACCGGGGAGCTGTTTTTT. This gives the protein CASTIGGGTGELFF. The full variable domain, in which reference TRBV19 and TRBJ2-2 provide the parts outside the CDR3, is DGGITQSPKYLFRKEGQNVTLSCEQNLNHDAMYWYRQDPGQGLRLIYYSQIVNDFQKGDIAEGYSVSREKKESFPLTVTSAQKNPTAFYLCASTIGGGTGELFFGEGSRLTVL.

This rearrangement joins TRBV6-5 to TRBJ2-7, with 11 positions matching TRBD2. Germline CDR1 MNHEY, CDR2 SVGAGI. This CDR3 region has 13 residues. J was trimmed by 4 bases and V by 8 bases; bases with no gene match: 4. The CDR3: CASRLAGFYEQYF. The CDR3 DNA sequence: TGTGCCAGCCGACTAGCGGGATTTTACGAGCAGTACTTC.

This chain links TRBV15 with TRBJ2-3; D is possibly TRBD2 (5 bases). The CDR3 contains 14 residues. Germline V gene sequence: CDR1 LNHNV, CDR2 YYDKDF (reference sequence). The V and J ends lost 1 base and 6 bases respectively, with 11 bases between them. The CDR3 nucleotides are TGTGCCACCAGCAGAGCGGGAAGTGCTGATACGCAGTATTTT. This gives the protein CATSRAGSADTQYF.

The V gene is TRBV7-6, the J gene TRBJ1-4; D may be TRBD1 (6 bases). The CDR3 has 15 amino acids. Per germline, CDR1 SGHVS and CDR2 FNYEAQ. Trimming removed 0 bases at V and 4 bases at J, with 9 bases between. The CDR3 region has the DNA TGTGCCAGCAGCTTAGCTCAGGGGAATAATGAAAAACTGTTTTTT. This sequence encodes CASSLAQGNNEKLFF.

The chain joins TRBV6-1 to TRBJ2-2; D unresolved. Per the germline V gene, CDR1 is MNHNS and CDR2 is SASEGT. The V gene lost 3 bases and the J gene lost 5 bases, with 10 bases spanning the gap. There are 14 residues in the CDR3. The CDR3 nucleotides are TGTGCCAGCAGTGATTTGCGGCTTACCGGGGAGCTGTTTTTT. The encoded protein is CASSDLRLTGELFF.

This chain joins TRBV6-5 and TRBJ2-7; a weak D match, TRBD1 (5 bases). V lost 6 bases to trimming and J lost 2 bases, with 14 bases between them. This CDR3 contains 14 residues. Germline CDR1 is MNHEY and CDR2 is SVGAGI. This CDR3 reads CASRLTGAAYEQYF. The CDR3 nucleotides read TGTGCCAGCAGGCTCACAGGAGCTGCCTACGAGCAGTACTTC.

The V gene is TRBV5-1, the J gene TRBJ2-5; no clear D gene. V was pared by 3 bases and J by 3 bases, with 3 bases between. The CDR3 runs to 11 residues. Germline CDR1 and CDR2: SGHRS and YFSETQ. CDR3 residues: CASSYKETQYF. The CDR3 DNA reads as TGCGCCAGCAGCTACAAAGAGACCCAGTACTTC.

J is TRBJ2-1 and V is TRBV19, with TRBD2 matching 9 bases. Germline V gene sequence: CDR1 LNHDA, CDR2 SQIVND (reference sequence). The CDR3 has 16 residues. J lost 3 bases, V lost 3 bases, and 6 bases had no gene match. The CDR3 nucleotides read TGTGCCAGTAGTATTCGGGCTAGCGGGAACTACAATGAGCAGTTCTTC. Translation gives CASSIRASGNYNEQFF.

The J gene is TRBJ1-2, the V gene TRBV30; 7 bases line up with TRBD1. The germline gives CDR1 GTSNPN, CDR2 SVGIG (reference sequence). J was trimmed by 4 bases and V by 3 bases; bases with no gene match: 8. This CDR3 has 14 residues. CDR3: CAWSSQGTAYGYTF. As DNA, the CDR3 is TGTGCCTGGAGCTCACAGGGGACTGCCTATGGCTACACCTTC.

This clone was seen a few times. CDR3 coding DNA: TGCGCCAGCAGCTTGACAGAAGCGAACACTGAAGCTTTCTTT. Its protein is CASSLTEANTEAFF. The chain links TRBV5-1 to TRBJ1-1, with no clear D. Trimming stripped 1 base from V and 1 base from J, with 8 bases between. The CDR3 has 14 amino acids. Germline V CDR1 and CDR2: SGHRS, YFSETQ.

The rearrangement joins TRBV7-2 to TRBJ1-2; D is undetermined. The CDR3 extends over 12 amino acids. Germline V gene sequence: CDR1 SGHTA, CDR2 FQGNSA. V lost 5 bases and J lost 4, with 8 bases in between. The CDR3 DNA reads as TGTGCCAGCAGCCTTGGAGTCTATGGCTACACCTTC. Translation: CASSLGVYGYTF.

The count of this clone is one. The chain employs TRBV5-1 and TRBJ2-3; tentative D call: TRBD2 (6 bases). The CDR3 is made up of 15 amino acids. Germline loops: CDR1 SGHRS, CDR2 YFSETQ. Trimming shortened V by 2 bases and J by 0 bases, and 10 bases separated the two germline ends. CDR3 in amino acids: CASSFTGDSTDTQYF. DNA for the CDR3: TGCGCCAGCAGCTTCACGGGGGACAGCACAGATACGCAGTATTTT.

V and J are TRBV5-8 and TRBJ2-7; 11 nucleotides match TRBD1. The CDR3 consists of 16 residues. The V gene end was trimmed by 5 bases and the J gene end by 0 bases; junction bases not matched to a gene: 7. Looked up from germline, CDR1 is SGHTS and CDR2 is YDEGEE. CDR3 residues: CASRLPGQGVSYEQYF. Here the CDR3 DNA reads TGTGCCAGCAGACTTCCGGGACAGGGGGTCTCCTACGAGCAGTACTTC.

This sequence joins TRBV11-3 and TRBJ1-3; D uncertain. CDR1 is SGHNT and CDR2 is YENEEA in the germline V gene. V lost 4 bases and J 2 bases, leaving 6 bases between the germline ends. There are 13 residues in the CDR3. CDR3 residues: CASSSNPGNTIYF. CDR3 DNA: TGTGCCAGCAGCTCCAATCCTGGAAACACCATATATTTT.

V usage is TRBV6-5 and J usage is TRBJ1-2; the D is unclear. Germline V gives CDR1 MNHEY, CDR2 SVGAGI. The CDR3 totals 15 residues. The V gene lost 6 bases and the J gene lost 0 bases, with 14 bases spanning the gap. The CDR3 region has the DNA TGTGCCAGCAGCCGCTCGTCGGGAGCTAACTATGGCTACACCTTC. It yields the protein CASSRSSGANYGYTF.

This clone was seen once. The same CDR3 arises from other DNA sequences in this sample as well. In nucleotides, the CDR3 is TGTGCCAGCTCACCTAAAGAGACCCAGTACTTC. Encoded protein: CASSPKETQYF. The V call is TRBV18, the J call TRBJ2-5, with D unclear. The CDR3 runs to 11 residues. Germline assignment: CDR1 KGHSH and CDR2 LQKENI. The V end was cut by 3 bases, the J end by 3 bases, with 2 bases between.